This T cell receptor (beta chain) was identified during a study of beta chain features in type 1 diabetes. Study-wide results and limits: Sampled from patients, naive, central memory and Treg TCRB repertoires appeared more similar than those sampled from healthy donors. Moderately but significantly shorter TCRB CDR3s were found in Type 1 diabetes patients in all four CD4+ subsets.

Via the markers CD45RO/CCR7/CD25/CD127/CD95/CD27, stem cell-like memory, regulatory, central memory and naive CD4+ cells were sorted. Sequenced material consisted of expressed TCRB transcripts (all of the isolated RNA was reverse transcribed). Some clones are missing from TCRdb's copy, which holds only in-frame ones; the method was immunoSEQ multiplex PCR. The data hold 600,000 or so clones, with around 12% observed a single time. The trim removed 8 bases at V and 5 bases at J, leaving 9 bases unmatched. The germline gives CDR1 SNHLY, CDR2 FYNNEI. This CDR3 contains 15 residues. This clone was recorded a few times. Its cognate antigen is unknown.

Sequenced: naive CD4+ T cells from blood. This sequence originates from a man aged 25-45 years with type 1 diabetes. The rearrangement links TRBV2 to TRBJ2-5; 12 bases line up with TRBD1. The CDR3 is CASRSGTGGRETQYF. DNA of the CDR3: TGTGCCAGCCGATCCGGGACAGGGGGCCGGGAGACCCAGTACTTC.